The entry below gives a single TCR beta chain sequence along with its context. The V and J ends lost 0 bases and 0 bases respectively, with 11 bases between them. Germline CDR1 SGHNT, CDR2 YYREEE (reference sequence). The CDR3 has 16 amino acids. The entry originates in a study of blood T cell repertoires in COVID-19. The overall study: Both acute and convalescent COVID-19 samples were obtained from the United States, Italy and Spain. PBMCs, B-cell-depleted T cells, or T cells were the source of the cDNA or gDNA that made up the material.

Recovery among Cohort 3 donors was established by two negative PCRs, clearance, or symptom resolution. Assay: immunoSEQ multiplex PCR; the TCRdb copy retains only in-frame clones and omits some. This table has over 350,000 clones, 70% to 90% appearing once. Sequenced material: PBMCs or T cells enriched from blood (not recorded which). The sequence was obtained from a woman between 18 and 30 years old who had recovered from COVID-19. The J gene is TRBJ2-3, the V gene TRBV5-4, with D tentatively TRBD2 (6 bases). The CDR3 bases are TGTGCCAGCAGCTTGGAGGTGGGGGGAAGCACAGATACGCAGTATTTT. It codes for CASSLEVGGSTDTQYF.